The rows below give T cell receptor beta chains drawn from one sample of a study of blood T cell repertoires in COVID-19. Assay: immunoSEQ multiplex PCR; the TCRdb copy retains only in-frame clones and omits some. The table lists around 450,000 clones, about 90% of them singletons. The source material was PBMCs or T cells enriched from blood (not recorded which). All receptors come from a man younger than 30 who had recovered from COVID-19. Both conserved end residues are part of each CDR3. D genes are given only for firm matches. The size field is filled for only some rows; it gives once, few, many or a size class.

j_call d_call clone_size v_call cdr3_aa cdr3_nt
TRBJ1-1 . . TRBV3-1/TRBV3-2 CASSQGEKNTEAFF TGTGCCAGCAGCCAAGGAGAAAAGAACACTGAAGCTTTCTTT
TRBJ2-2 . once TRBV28 CASSLLTGTGELFF TGTGCCAGCAGTTTATTAACAGGCACCGGGGAGCTGTTTTTT
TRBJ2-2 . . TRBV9 CASSVAPEPANTGELFF TGTGCCAGCAGCGTAGCCCCCGAGCCCGCGAACACCGGGGAGCTGTTTTTT
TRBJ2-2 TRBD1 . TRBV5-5 CASSWEWTGGQYGELFF TGTGCCAGCAGCTGGGAGTGGACAGGGGGGCAGTACGGGGAGCTGTTTTTT
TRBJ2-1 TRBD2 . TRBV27 CASRPIAGGPHNEQFF TGTGCCAGCCGGCCTATAGCGGGAGGGCCCCACAATGAGCAGTTCTTC
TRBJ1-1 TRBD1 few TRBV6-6 CASSPRDRGRRDTEAFF TGTGCCAGCAGTCCCCGGGACAGGGGGCGTCGGGACACTGAAGCTTTCTTT
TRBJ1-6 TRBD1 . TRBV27 CASSHGTGANSPLHF TGTGCCAGCAGTCACGGGACAGGAGCTAATTCACCCCTCCACTTT
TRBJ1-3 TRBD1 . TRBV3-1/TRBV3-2 CASSQSRGNGNTIYF TGTGCCAGCAGCCAGTCCAGGGGGAATGGAAACACCATATATTTT
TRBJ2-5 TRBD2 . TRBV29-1 CSVRDGGWWETQYF TGCAGCGTACGGGACGGGGGGTGGTGGGAGACCCAGTACTTC
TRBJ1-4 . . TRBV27 CASRGRNEKLFF TGTGCCAGCAGGGGGCGTAATGAAAAACTGTTTTTT
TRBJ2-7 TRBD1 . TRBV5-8 CASSVLRDRPYEQYF TGTGCCAGCAGCGTACTCCGGGACAGGCCCTACGAGCAGTACTTC
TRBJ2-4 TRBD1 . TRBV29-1 CSVEEKQGAWAKNIQYF TGCAGCGTTGAAGAGAAACAGGGGGCTTGGGCCAAAAACATTCAGTACTTC
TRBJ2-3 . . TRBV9 CASSVVVGRGDTQYF TGTGCCAGCAGCGTAGTCGTAGGAAGGGGAGATACGCAGTATTTT
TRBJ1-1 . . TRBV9 CASSVVAGSYGTEAFF TGTGCCAGCAGCGTAGTAGCAGGGTCATACGGGACTGAAGCTTTCTTT
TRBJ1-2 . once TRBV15 CATSRGTERRGYTF TGTGCCACCAGCAGAGGGACAGAAAGACGAGGCTACACCTTC